This T cell receptor (beta chain) was found in a study of blood T cell repertoires in COVID-19 (dated by TCRdb to 2020 to 2022). Regarding the study in general: Samples covering the acute and convalescent phases of COVID-19 were provided by collaborators in the United States, Italy and Spain. Where available, HLA class I and class II types were obtained from metadata supplied by the sample provider rather than from assay-based typing. Subjects who had been exposed to COVID-19, were actively infected with it, or had recovered from it provided the deeply sampled blood TCRbeta repertoires that made up the dataset. The prospective study material was composed of cDNA or gDNA derived from T cells, B-cell-depleted T cells, or PBMCs. Sample metadata almost always included a de-identified subject ID, COVID-19 status, age in years and sex. Samples were obtained from the ongoing ImmuneRACE study (first 160 participants) and from 1,254 subjects provided by 6 global collaborators. A freely available public database, intended as a resource for researchers studying the immune response to SARS-CoV-2, is where the repertoires were released.

The immunoSEQ Assay, a bias-controlled multiplex PCR, was used to amplify TCRbeta CDR3 regions from genomic DNA. The published analysis was carried out like this. Within the assay, amplification of reference gene primers was used to estimate how many nucleated cells each sample contained. Sequence reads were collapsed and filtered to measure the absolute abundance of every unique TCRbeta CDR3 rearrangement. For each sample, productive Simpson clonality was calculated by taking the square root of Simpson's diversity index across productive rearrangements. TCRdb took this table from immuneACCESS and kept in-frame rearrangements with V and J called. Such tables lack part of the clones; where checked against another copy, unresolved V genes explain under half of the gap, and the rest is unexplained. That table furnishes V, J and clone size, whereas the DNA furnished D and trimming. The sample data list over 50,000 clones, and 80% to 90% of these were observed just once. About 6.3% of the sample is taken by the ten largest.

Collaborating institutions collected whole blood in K2EDTA tubes following their own protocols. Collaborator samples were shipped for TCRbeta analysis as frozen whole blood, isolated PBMCs, or DNA extracted from either sample type. In regard to this clone: There is no known antigen for this receptor. It has no much larger one-base neighbor in the sample; base qualities were not kept.

V loses 6 bases, J loses 5 bases, and the germline ends lie 11 bases apart. CDR1 and CDR2, looked up from the germline V gene, are SNHLY and FYNNEI. The CDR3 runs 14 amino acids, cysteine and phenylalanine included. Just the 42-base CDR3 DNA is kept, in frame starting at base 1. The paper's findings and limits, for the study overall: How much clinical and demographic metadata was included differed by source and by participant, and the metadata was provided uncurated.

The material sequenced was peripheral blood. This receptor was obtained from a man aged 55-75 years with acute or convalescent COVID-19. The chain is encoded by TRBV2 joined to TRBJ1-6; the D gene is perhaps TRBD1, on 5 matching bases. The CDR3 protein is CASRPGVDNSPLHF. The sequenced DNA: TGTGCCAGCAGGCCGGGGGTGGATAATTCACCCCTCCACTTT.